Each of the 23 T cell receptor beta chains below was sequenced from the same sample in a study of cytomegalovirus exposure and HLA in healthy donors. PCR was performed using 60 Vbeta and 13 Jbeta primers. The data were produced by immunoSEQ multiplex PCR, yet TCRdb's version contains in-frame clones alone and is incomplete. The sample records about 83,000 clones, 75% to 85% being singletons. The specimen was PBMCs. The receptors here all came from a woman under 40 in good health and CMV-seronegative.

CDR3 protein: CASSKDRGPSYEQYF. The CDR3 DNA reads TGCGCCAGCAGTAAAGACAGGGGACCCTCCTACGAGCAGTACTTC. The chain joins TRBV10-1 to TRBJ2-7, with TRBD1 matching over 8 bases. CDR1 is WNHNN and CDR2 is SYGVQD in the germline V gene (reference sequence). The V segment lost 5 bases and the J segment 0 bases; nucleotides outside the gene matches: 6. This CDR3 is 15 amino acids long.

The J gene is TRBJ2-1, the V gene TRBV6-6; 14 positions agree with TRBD2. CDR3 length: 13 residues. The germline V gene encodes CDR1 MNHNY and CDR2 SVGAGI (reference sequence). Germline trimming cut 10 bases from V and 7 bases from J; bases unmatched to any gene: 3. The CDR3 reads CATGTSGRNEQFF. In DNA, the CDR3 is TGTGCCACCGGGACTAGCGGGAGAAATGAGCAGTTCTTC.

The rearrangement uses TRBV15 and TRBJ1-1, with unresolved D. This CDR3 contains 13 residues. V lost 0 bases, J lost 1 base, and 3 bases lay in between. Germline V gene sequence: CDR1 LNHNV, CDR2 YYDKDF (reference sequence). CDR3 in DNA: TGTGCCACCAGCAGAGAGCGGAACACTGAAGCTTTCTTT. This codes for CATSRERNTEAFF.

The V call is TRBV10-3, the J call TRBJ2-1, with 12 bases identical to TRBD2. CDR3 length: 16 residues. V dropped 3 bases and J dropped 8; count of bases not matched to a gene: 8. The V gene's germline CDR1 is ENHRY and CDR2 SYGVKD. The CDR3 sequence is CAISESLAGGFDEQFF. CDR3 DNA sequence: TGTGCCATCAGTGAATCTCTAGCGGGAGGGTTCGATGAGCAGTTCTTC.

This clone was detected only once. The V call is TRBV5-4, the J call TRBJ2-1; 9 bases are shared with TRBD2. The ends lost 4 bases at V and 9 bases at J; junction bases unmatched: 11. The germline gives CDR1 SGHNT, CDR2 YYREEE (reference sequence). This CDR3 contains 15 residues. The CDR3 protein is CASSQSGRFTGEQFF. The CDR3 DNA reads as TGTGCCAGCAGCCAAAGCGGGAGGTTTACGGGTGAGCAGTTCTTC.

This chain joins TRBV7-8 and TRBJ2-1, with D possibly matching TRBD2 (6 bases). Trimming removed 2 bases at V and 3 bases at J, with 8 bases between. Germline values: CDR1 SGHVS, CDR2 FQNEAQ. The CDR3 is 14 amino acids. The CDR3 protein is CASSLLGSYNEQFF. CDR3 nucleotides: TGTGCCAGCAGCTTACTCGGGAGCTACAATGAGCAGTTCTTC.

The chain recombines TRBV14 with TRBJ1-5; the D is unclear. V was trimmed by 0 bases and J by 0 bases, leaving 15 bases between them. The CDR3 has 18 residues. The germline V gene encodes CDR1 SGHDN and CDR2 FVKESK. CDR3 DNA: TGTGCCAGCAGCCAAGATTTTTGGAGAGGTTGTAGCAATCAGCCCCAGCATTTT. Its protein is CASSQDFWRGCSNQPQHF.

The rearrangement links TRBV5-4 to TRBJ2-1, with 12 bases that match TRBD2. CDR3 length: 19 amino acids. Per the germline V gene, CDR1 is SGHNT and CDR2 is YYREEE (reference sequence). Trimming cost V 0 bases and J 1 base; bases outside gene matches: 8. The CDR3, as DNA: TGTGCCAGCAGCTTGGGGGGGGCTAGCGGGAGGGGGTCCTACAATGAGCAGTTCTTC. Protein sequence: CASSLGGASGRGSYNEQFF.

V is TRBV15 and J is TRBJ2-1; TRBD2 aligns across 7 bases. The trim removed 1 base at V and 4 bases at J, leaving 7 bases unmatched. Germline V gene data show CDR1 as LNHNV and CDR2 as YYDKDF (reference sequence). This CDR3 is built from 16 residues. CDR3 sequence reads: CATSRGLAEIYNEQFF. Here the CDR3 DNA reads TGTGCCACCAGCAGAGGCCTAGCGGAAATTTACAATGAGCAGTTCTTC.

Only one count was recorded for this clone. The chain uses TRBV7-3 and TRBJ2-1, with D unresolved. V was clipped by 5 bases and J by 5 bases, with 10 bases between them. CDR3 length equals 13 residues. Germline V gives CDR1 SGHTA, CDR2 FQGTGA. The CDR3 DNA follows: TGTGCCAGCAGCCCGGAGTGGGACAATGAGCAGTTCTTC. The encoded protein is CASSPEWDNEQFF. Full variable domain (missing parts from reference TRBV7-3 and TRBJ2-1): GAGVSQTPSNKVTEKGKYVELRCDPISGHTALYWYRQSLGQGPEFLIYFQGTGAADDSGLPNDRFFAVRPEGSVSTLKIQRTERGDSAVYLCASSPEWDNEQFFGPGTRLTVL.

This chain connects TRBV7-9 to TRBJ2-3, with a tentative D call TRBD2 (6 bases). The CDR3 has 17 residues. V lost 1 base and J 3 bases, leaving 17 bases between the germline ends. Germline CDR1 SEHNR, CDR2 FQNEAQ (reference sequence). CDR3 nucleotide sequence: TGTGCCAGCAGCTTAGAGGGAGGCAGGGCATGGACAGATACGCAGTATTTT. Translation gives CASSLEGGRAWTDTQYF.

The chain uses TRBV5-1 and TRBJ2-2, with a possible D match to TRBD1 (6 bases). CDR1 is SGHRS, CDR2 YFSETQ, per germline. Trimming took off 1 base at V and 6 bases at J, with 13 bases between the two ends. The CDR3 consists of 15 residues. This CDR3 is CASSLRPGVAGELFF. The CDR3 nucleotides are TGCGCCAGCAGCTTGCGTCCAGGGGTCGCCGGGGAGCTGTTTTTT.

The V call is TRBV6-1, the J call TRBJ2-7; TRBD1 matches at 9 bases. The CDR3 spans 13 residues. The trim removed 6 bases at V and 6 bases at J, leaving 6 bases unmatched. Germline V gene sequence: CDR1 MNHNS, CDR2 SASEGT. CDR3 DNA: TGTGCCAGCAGCGCCGGGACAGGGACCGAGCAGTACTTC. It encodes CASSAGTGTEQYF.

The chain is built from TRBV7-6 and TRBJ2-3; the D is unclear. V dropped 0 bases and J dropped 5 bases, with 6 bases sitting between them. The CDR3 sequence is 13 residues long. Germline CDR1 SGHVS, CDR2 FNYEAQ. CDR3 residues: CASSLAAGDTQYF. Here the CDR3 DNA reads TGTGCCAGCAGCTTAGCGGCAGGAGATACGCAGTATTTT. The full variable domain, in which reference TRBV7-6 and TRBJ2-3 provide the parts outside the CDR3, is GAGVSQSPRYKVTKRGQDVALRCDPISGHVSLYWYRQALGQGPEFLTYFNYEAQQDKSGLPNDRFSAERPEGSISTLTIQRTEQRDSAMYRCASSLAAGDTQYFGPGTRLTVL.

This clone was recorded only once. V and J are TRBV5-4 and TRBJ1-2; 9 bases agree with TRBD1. With 3 bases clipped from V and 6 bases from J, the junction kept 12 bases outside the gene matches. CDR3 size: 16 residues. Germline values: CDR1 SGHNT, CDR2 YYREEE (reference sequence). CDR3 coding DNA: TGTGCCAGCAGCTCCGTCCCGGGACAGGGATGGGATGGCTACACCTTC. It translates to CASSSVPGQGWDGYTF.

The J gene is TRBJ1-2, the V gene TRBV27; 10 bases are a match to TRBD1. The CDR3 is 14 residues long. The junction had 6 bases not matched to a gene; V was cut back by 9 bases and J by 2 bases. The V gene's germline CDR1 is MNHEY and CDR2 SMNVEV (reference sequence). The CDR3 sequence is CASKTGGANYGYTF. In DNA form, the CDR3 reads TGTGCCAGTAAGACAGGGGGCGCAAACTATGGCTACACCTTC.

The chain employs TRBV5-6 and TRBJ2-5, with 7 bases identical to TRBD1. Germline-derived CDR1 and CDR2 are SGHDT and YYEEEE. The trim removed 6 bases at V and 4 bases at J, leaving 12 bases unmatched. The CDR3 has 15 residues. CDR3 in amino acids: CASTLGVDRAETQYF. The DNA of the CDR3 is TGTGCCAGCACCCTGGGGGTCGACAGGGCAGAGACCCAGTACTTC.

This chain links TRBV7-3 with TRBJ1-2, with D unclear. V lost 5 bases, J lost 6 bases, and 13 bases lay in between. The CDR3 covers 13 residues. Germline V gene sequence: CDR1 SGHTA, CDR2 FQGTGA. The CDR3 DNA sequence: TGTGCCAGCAGCGACCCTCAGACAAATGGCTACACCTTC. This gives the protein CASSDPQTNGYTF.

The chain is built from TRBV12-5 and TRBJ2-1, with 10 bases identical to TRBD1. With 1 base clipped from V and 8 bases from J, the junction kept 8 bases outside the gene matches. CDR3 length equals 16 residues. The V gene's germline CDR1 is LGHNT and CDR2 FRNRAP. CDR3 loop: CASGLARQGARDEQFF. Here the CDR3 DNA reads TGTGCTAGTGGTTTGGCCCGACAGGGGGCGCGAGATGAGCAGTTCTTC. The complete variable domain, with remaining parts taken from reference TRBV12-5 and TRBJ2-1, reads DARVTQTPRHKVTEMGQEVTMRCQPILGHNTVFWYRQTMMQGLELLAYFRNRAPLDDSGMPKDRFSAEMPDATLATLKIQPSEPRDSAVYFCASGLARQGARDEQFFGPGTRLTVL.

This clone was seen just once. The chain uses TRBV29-1 and TRBJ1-5; the match to TRBD1 covers 8 bases. There are 12 residues in the CDR3. V gave up 4 bases and J gave up 9 bases; unmatched junction bases: 5. Germline V lookup: CDR1 SQVTM, CDR2 ANQGSEA. The CDR3 is CSVGQGAGPQHF. The CDR3 DNA is TGCAGCGTTGGGCAGGGGGCCGGGCCCCAGCATTTT.

The J gene is TRBJ2-3, the V gene TRBV9; 10 nucleotides match TRBD1. Germline-derived CDR1 and CDR2 are SGDLS and YYNGEE. Losses at the gene ends were 3 bases for V and 4 bases for J; bases not matched to a gene: 8. CDR3 size: 16 residues. The CDR3 nucleotides read TGTGCCAGCAGCGCCCGGGACAGGGGCGAGCCAGATACGCAGTATTTT. Translating it yields CASSARDRGEPDTQYF. Combining the CDR3 with reference TRBV9 and TRBJ2-3 gives the whole variable domain DSGVTQTPKHLITATGQRVTLRCSPRSGDLSVYWYQQSLDQGLQFLIQYYNGEERAKGNILERFSAQQFPDLHSELNLSSLELGDSALYFCASSARDRGEPDTQYFGPGTRLTVL.

The chain joins TRBV18 to TRBJ2-7; 10 bases are a match to TRBD1. This CDR3 has 15 amino acids. The germline V gene has CDR1 KGHSH and CDR2 LQKENI. Germline trimming cut 6 bases from V and 5 bases from J; bases unmatched to any gene: 10. Here the CDR3 reads CASSQADRGLNEQYF. CDR3 nucleotides: TGTGCCAGCTCGCAAGCCGACAGGGGGCTAAACGAGCAGTACTTC.

The chain carries TRBV15 and TRBJ2-3, with TRBD2 identical over 14 bases. CDR3 length: 21 amino acids. Germline V gives CDR1 LNHNV, CDR2 YYDKDF (reference sequence). V lost 0 bases to trimming and J lost 11 bases; unmatched junction nucleotides: 22. CDR3 sequence reads: CATSRDLLGVGLAGASRGQYF. The CDR3 coding sequence is TGTGCCACCAGCAGAGATCTACTGGGCGTGGGACTAGCGGGAGCCTCACGGGGGCAGTATTTT.